Listed here are 19 T cell receptor beta chains from one sample, sequenced in a study of Graves' ophthalmopathy and Graves' hyperthyroidism. As the template, RNA transcripts were used to amplify TCR beta CDR3 regions. A first-round RT-PCR used HTBI primers, followed by a second-round multiplex PCR. TCRdb reprocessed the multiplex PCR reads via MiXCR and lists one record per CDR3 protein. The data hold 580,000 or so distinct CDR3 sequences, with 35% to 40% observed a single time. The sequenced material came from peripheral blood or thyroid tissue (not recorded which). These receptors were collected from an adult man with Graves' hyperthyroidism.

V and J are TRBV12-3 or TRBV12-4 and TRBJ2-5, with 9 bases matching TRBD1. V shed 6 bases and J 2 bases; nucleotides not matched to a gene: 7. The CDR3 length is 15 residues. Here the CDR3 reads CASRGTGRGQETQYF. As DNA, the CDR3 is TGTGCCAGCAGGGGGACAGGGAGAGGGCAAGAGACCCAGTACTTC.

There are many counts of this clonotype. The chain links TRBV2 to TRBJ1-4; D ambiguous. V dropped 6 bases and J dropped 8 bases, with 7 bases sitting between them. This CDR3 is built from 11 residues. Germline V gene data show CDR1 as SNHLY and CDR2 as FYNNEI. CDR3 region: CASRGNEKLFF. The CDR3 DNA reads TGTGCCAGCAGGGGTAACGAAAAACTGTTTTTT.

Of note for this clonotype: Possible read error: a much larger clone is one base away. The V call is TRBV7-8, the J call TRBJ2-2, with D possibly being TRBD2 (5 bases). The length of the CDR3 is 15 residues. Germline V lookup: CDR1 SGHVS, CDR2 FQNEAQ. In nucleotides, the CDR3 is TGTGCCAGCAGCTTAGTGGCTAGCATGGCCGGGGAGCTGCTTTTT. It codes for CASSLVASMAGELLF. The entire variable domain, with the rest obtained from reference TRBV7-8 and TRBJ2-2, is as follows: GAGVSQSPRYKVAKRGQDVALRCDPISGHVSLFWYQQALGQGPEFLTYFQNEAQLDKSGLPSDRFFAERPEGSVSTLKIQRTQQEDSAVYLCASSLVASMAGELLFGEGSRLTVL.

In its sample, this clonotype was seen many times. V is TRBV28 and J is TRBJ1-1, with D unresolved. Trimming pared 4 bases from V and 0 bases from J, leaving 6 bases between. The CDR3 is 13 residues long. Germline V gene lookup returns CDR1 MDHEN and CDR2 SYDVKM. CDR3 sequence (DNA): TGTGCCAGCAGTTACCCTATGAACACTGAAGCTTTCTTT. It yields the protein CASSYPMNTEAFF.

Comments on this clonotype: The germline gene is not matched at one end of the junction; a read error may be the cause. The chain uses TRBV10-2 and TRBJ2-2; possibly TRBD2 for D (6 bases). The CDR3 spans 16 residues. Looked up from germline, CDR1 is WSHSY and CDR2 is SAAADI. The CDR3 DNA reads as TGTGCCAGCAGATCCGGGGCTAGCGAGTACACCGGGGAGCTGTTTTTT. It specifies CASRSGASEYTGELFF.

The rearrangement joins TRBV19 to TRBJ1-2, with 8 bases aligning to TRBD1. This CDR3 contains 14 residues. Germline CDR1 reads LNHDA; CDR2 reads SQIVND (reference sequence). Trimming took 3 bases from V and 6 from J; bases not matched to a gene: 6. CDR3 sequence: CASSIRTGNHGYTF. CDR3 DNA sequence: TGTGCCAGTAGTATTCGGACAGGGAACCATGGCTACACCTTC.

The chain couples TRBV6-6 to TRBJ1-4, with D possibly being TRBD1 (6 bases). The CDR3 runs 15 residues. Trimming shortened V by 6 bases and J by 7 bases, and 18 bases separated the two germline ends. The V gene's germline CDR1 is MNHNY and CDR2 SVGAGI (reference sequence). The CDR3 loop reads CASRETGTPGEKLFF. The CDR3 coding sequence is TGTGCCAGCAGAGAGACCGGGACACCGGGTGAAAAACTGTTTTTT.

Only a few counts were recorded for this clonotype. This chain uses TRBV7-8 with TRBJ1-2; D is possibly TRBD1 (5 bases). The CDR3 extends over 13 amino acids. Deletions cut 2 bases from V and 6 bases from J, with 10 bases between. CDR1 and CDR2 (germline): SGHVS, FQNEAQ. CDR3 region: CASSLFREDGYTF. As DNA, the CDR3 is TGTGCCAGCAGCTTATTCAGGGAGGATGGCTACACCTTC.

This clonotype was detected ten times or more. The chain combines TRBV20-1 with TRBJ2-7, with D tentatively TRBD2 (6 bases). The germline V and J ends were trimmed by 0 bases and 7 bases, with 13 bases remaining between them. This CDR3 comprises 13 residues. Germline V gene data show CDR1 as DFQATT and CDR2 as SNEGSKA (reference sequence). CDR3 sequence: CSAREGTWREQYF. The DNA of the CDR3 is TGCAGTGCTAGAGAGGGGACTTGGAGGGAGCAGTACTTC.

The V gene is TRBV2, the J gene TRBJ2-2; 8 nucleotides agree with TRBD2. This CDR3 region has 14 residues. Germline lookup yields CDR1 SNHLY and CDR2 FYNNEI. V lost 9 bases to trimming and J lost 0 bases; unmatched junction nucleotides: 3. CDR3 residues: CASAGGSNTGELFF. CDR3 sequence (DNA): TGTGCCAGTGCGGGAGGCTCGAACACCGGGGAGCTGTTTTTT.

This clonotype was seen repeatedly, ten times or more. V is TRBV6-1 and J is TRBJ2-5; D may be TRBD1 (5 bases). The V gene lost 1 base and the J gene lost 4 bases, with 10 bases spanning the gap. The CDR3 spans 14 residues. In germline, CDR1 is MNHNS, CDR2 SASEGT. The CDR3: CASSEVGAGETQYF. In DNA form, the CDR3 reads TGTGCCAGCAGTGAAGTAGGGGCTGGAGAGACCCAGTACTTC.

The chain's CDR3 is CASRTGGLTEAFF. The DNA for the CDR3 is TGCGCCAGCAGGACAGGGGGCCTCACTGAAGCTTTCTTT. This chain joins TRBV10-2 and TRBJ1-1; TRBD1 aligns across 10 bases. V trimming: 6 bases; J trimming: 4 bases; junction bases outside the gene matches: 2. Germline values: CDR1 WSHSY, CDR2 SAAADI. This CDR3 comprises 13 residues.

V gene TRBV19 combines with J gene TRBJ1-1, with a tentative D call TRBD1 (5 bases). This CDR3 has 12 residues. Germline CDR1 and CDR2: LNHDA and SQIVND (reference sequence). Trimming pared 5 bases from V and 7 bases from J, leaving 11 bases between. CDR3 coding DNA: TGTGCCAGTAGTTCAGGGCGTGATGAAGCTTTCTTT. Translating gives CASSSGRDEAFF.

The gene calls are TRBV9 and TRBJ2-5; D perhaps matches TRBD1 (6 bases). Germline V gene data show CDR1 as SGDLS and CDR2 as YYNGEE. This CDR3 comprises 14 residues. Deletions cut 3 bases from V and 4 bases from J, with 13 bases between. CDR3 loop: CASSAQQGGETQYF. CDR3 nucleotides: TGTGCCAGCAGCGCCCAACAGGGCGGAGAGACCCAGTACTTC.

This clonotype was detected ten times or more. The chain employs TRBV6-1 and TRBJ1-4; 7 positions agree with TRBD1. Germline lookup yields CDR1 MNHNS and CDR2 SASEGT. CDR3 length equals 15 residues. The V gene end was trimmed by 2 bases and the J gene end by 7 bases; junction bases not matched to a gene: 7. CDR3 sequence reads: CASSEIDRVGEKLFF. DNA of the CDR3: TGTGCCAGCAGTGAAATCGACAGGGTGGGTGAAAAACTGTTTTTT.

Points on this clonotype: The junction departs from germline at one end; a sequencing error may be responsible. The chain is built from TRBV7-8 and TRBJ2-2; D is ambiguous. The CDR3 sequence is 14 residues long. Germline V gene sequence: CDR1 SGHVS, CDR2 FQNEAQ. CDR3 DNA sequence: TGTGCCAGCAGCTTACTTTTGAACGCCGGGGAGCTGTTTTTT. Residues: CASSLLLNAGELFF.

This chain uses TRBV3-1 with TRBJ2-2; D possibly corresponds to TRBD1 (5 bases). Between the trimmed V and J ends, which lost 0 bases and 5 bases, there was a span of 10 bases. Germline CDR1 LGHDT, CDR2 YNNKEL (reference sequence). The CDR3 is 15 amino acids. CDR3 region: CASSQDSGKTGELFF. The CDR3 nucleotides read TGTGCCAGCAGCCAAGACTCAGGGAAAACCGGGGAGCTGTTTTTT.

The genes are TRBV28 and TRBJ2-5; 9 positions match TRBD1. The DNA end is more similar to TRBJ2-1, so the J call may be wrong. Germline V CDR1 and CDR2: MDHEN, SYDVKM. This CDR3 contains 14 residues. In DNA, the CDR3 is TGTGCCAGCACCCGGGACAGGGCAAACAATGAGCAGTTCTTC. Translated, it gives CASTRDRANNEQFF.

At least ten counts were recorded for this clonotype. The rearrangement links TRBV24-1 to TRBJ1-1; D uncertain. CDR3 length: 15 amino acids. From germline, CDR1 is KGHDR and CDR2 SFDVKD. Trimming stripped 2 bases from V and 0 bases from J, with 9 bases between. CDR3 sequence (DNA): TGTGCCACCAGTGATTCACGGGATTTGAACACTGAAGCTTTCTTT. This sequence encodes CATSDSRDLNTEAFF.